This T cell receptor beta chain stems from a study of identical twins. General study points: Some out-of-frame alpha sequences were shared by twins, and these showed excess low generation probability.

V dropped 8 bases and J dropped 2 bases, with 8 bases sitting between them. This CDR3 is built from 12 residues. The germline V gene encodes CDR1 KGHDR and CDR2 SFDVKD. In its sample, this clonotype was seen many times. What it binds is unknown. TCRdb re-derived calls from the 5' RACE reads in MiXCR, one entry per CDR3 protein. The sample has 700,000 to 950,000 distinct CDR3 sequences, about 12% seen once. The same sample was also studied in work on yellow fever vaccine responses in identical twins.

Specimen: PBMCs. The chain is built from TRBV24-1 and TRBJ1-2; D possibly corresponds to TRBD1 (6 bases). This TCR was sampled from a woman between 18 and 29 years old in good health. The CDR3 loop is CATIGGNYGYTF. The CDR3 region has the DNA TGTGCCACCATAGGGGGGAACTATGGCTACACCTTC.